This T cell receptor (beta chain) was observed in a study of T cells in Graves' hyperthyroidism and ophthalmopathy. Study-wide results and limits: Among thyroid clonotypes expanded above 0.001, most also appeared in blood.

Germline CDR1 and CDR2: SEHNR and FQNEAQ (reference sequence). The trim removed 5 bases at V and 3 bases at J, leaving 12 bases unmatched. This CDR3 has 20 amino acids. TCR beta CDR3 sequences were amplified from RNA transcripts. The HTBI primer set was used in a first-round RT-PCR of the TCR CDR3. One entry per CDR3 protein results from TCRdb running MiXCR on the multiplex PCR reads. The table shows some 300,000 distinct CDR3 sequences, with 13% occurring only once. Uncontrolled infection, other autoimmune disease, pregnancy or lactation excluded patients. PBMCs stemmed from less than 13 ml fresh peripheral blood. Points on this clonotype: The antigen is not known.

Material: blood. This chain joins TRBV7-9 and TRBJ2-2; TRBD2 agrees at 16 bases. This TCR derives from a woman in her 30s with Graves' hyperthyroidism that later progressed to Graves' ophthalmopathy. The CDR3 nucleotides are TGTGCCAGCAGCCCACGGGTGGGACTAGCGGGAGGGCCGGACACCGGGGAGCTGTTTTTT. Protein: CASSPRVGLAGGPDTGELFF.